This T cell receptor beta chain was identified in a study of shared clonotypes between healthy human individuals. Study-wide background: The plates for each donor numbered three CD4 naive, three CD4 memory, two CD8 naive and one CD8 memory.

Study findings and constraints: The study found lower generation probabilities in non-shared clonotypes than in those shared by all four donors.

This clone has just one count. Antigen specificity is unknown. This CDR3 is 15 amino acids long. Deletions cut 6 bases from V and 6 bases from J, with 21 bases between. Per the germline V gene, CDR1 is MDHEN and CDR2 is SYDVKM. The assay used deep level. Data came from immunoSEQ multiplex PCR; TCRdb stores just in-frame clones and leaves some out. Of under 2.5 million clones listed, under 95% were seen once; the top ten hold approximately 0.4%. The chain joins TRBV28 to TRBJ2-7; the D is unclear. The sequence was obtained from a young man in good health. Some clones in this sample may be carry-over from other donors' samples. The sample consisted of naive CD4+ T cells from PBMCs. Subset here: CD45RA+ positively selected. The CDR3 DNA is TGTGCCAGCAGCCTCCAGATCTGGGATAAGGGCGAGCAGTACTTC. Its protein is CASSLQIWDKGEQYF.